The clone carrying this TCR beta chain was seen ten or more times. Its matching antigen is unknown. The sample originates from a study of CD8 T cells in ankylosing spondylitis. Looked up from germline, CDR1 is SGDLS and CDR2 is YYNGEE. V lost 1 base and J 1 base, leaving 6 bases between the germline ends. The CDR3 contains 13 residues. TCRdb processed the 5' RACE reads anew with MiXCR; each CDR3 protein has one entry. The sample holds about 42,000 distinct CDR3 sequences, 2.5% to 3.5% seen once. General study findings and limits: According to the report, clones linked to the disease were significantly enriched in matched synovial fluid samples taken from ankylosing spondylitis patients. Disease-linked clones, CD8+, were relatively rare in peripheral blood.

The sample consisted of blood, either unsorted or a sorted T cell fraction (not recorded which). This sequence was found in a male donor with ankylosing spondylitis or in good health (not recorded which). The rearrangement links TRBV9 to TRBJ2-7, with D hard to call. DNA of the CDR3: TGTGCCAGCAGCGTATTCCCGTCCTACGAGCAGTACTTC. Amino acid sequence: CASSVFPSYEQYF. Full variable domain (missing parts from reference TRBV9 and TRBJ2-7): DSGVTQTPKHLITATGQRVTLRCSPRSGDLSVYWYQQSLDQGLQFLIQYYNGEERAKGNILERFSAQQFPDLHSELNLSSLELGDSALYFCASSVFPSYEQYFGPGTRLTVT.